The 19 T cell receptor beta chains below come from one sample, sequenced in a study of T cell repertoires in cytomegalovirus infection. No antigen has been identified for these receptors. TCRdb re-analysed the reads in MiXCR, keeping a single row per CDR3 protein. This table has fewer than 1,000,000 distinct CDR3 sequences, 31% appearing once. The sequencing used cultured CD8+ T cells from PBMCs, collected from culture after CMV antigen stimulation. Source of these receptors: a human donor in good health (CMV status not recorded). Some clones in this sample may be carry-over from other donors' samples.

This rearrangement joins TRBV6-5 to TRBJ1-6; no reliable D call. Germline V gene lookup returns CDR1 MNHEY and CDR2 SVGAGI. The V gene lost 6 bases and the J gene lost 4 bases, with 10 bases spanning the gap. This CDR3 is built from 14 residues. Here the CDR3 DNA reads TGTGCCAGCAGAGATGGGGTGTATAATTCACCCCTCCACTTT. Residues: CASRDGVYNSPLHF.

The gene calls are TRBV29-1 and TRBJ2-3; 8 positions match TRBD1. The germline V gene has CDR1 SQVTM and CDR2 ANQGSEA. CDR3 length equals 14 residues. Germline trimming cut 5 bases from V and 2 bases from J; bases unmatched to any gene: 6. CDR3 in DNA: TGCAGCGTTCCGGGACAGGCTCCCACAGATACGCAGTATTTT. Translation gives CSVPGQAPTDTQYF.

This chain connects TRBV7-8 to TRBJ2-7; D is ambiguous. The CDR3 contains 15 residues. V dropped 0 bases and J dropped 9 bases, with 18 bases sitting between them. Germline CDR1 SGHVS, CDR2 FQNEAQ. The CDR3 is CASSLAKGSYGVQYF. In nucleotides, the CDR3 is TGTGCCAGCAGCTTAGCGAAGGGATCTTACGGCGTGCAGTACTTC.

This clonotype was recorded only once. The chain is built from TRBV4-1 and TRBJ2-6; D is ambiguous. Trimming removed 0 bases at V and 0 bases at J, with 18 bases between. The V gene's germline CDR1 is MGHRA and CDR2 YSYEKL. The CDR3 is 20 residues long. The CDR3 DNA is TGCGCCAGCAGCCAAGATTGGGGTTATGACACTCCCTCTGGGGCCAACGTCCTGACTTTC. Its protein product is CASSQDWGYDTPSGANVLTF.

V is TRBV19 and J is TRBJ2-7; TRBD1 aligns across 8 bases. Per germline, CDR1 LNHDA and CDR2 SQIVND (reference sequence). The CDR3 covers 14 residues. V dropped 7 bases and J dropped 2; count of bases not matched to a gene: 7. For the CDR3, the DNA is TGTGCCAGTACCCCCGGGACAGGTCCCTACGAGCAGTACTTC. This gives the protein CASTPGTGPYEQYF.

This clonotype occurred a few times. CDR3 sequence: CASSVATTESPTGELFF. The CDR3 DNA reads as TGTGCCAGCAGCGTAGCTACAACAGAGAGTCCCACCGGGGAGCTGTTTTTT. The V and J genes are TRBV9 and TRBJ2-2, with D hard to call. Trimming removed 0 bases from V and 4 bases from J, with 16 bases in between. The CDR3 is 17 residues long. Germline assignment: CDR1 SGDLS and CDR2 YYNGEE. Drawing the rest from reference TRBV9 and TRBJ2-2, the complete variable domain is DSGVTQTPKHLITATGQRVTLRCSPRSGDLSVYWYQQSLDQGLQFLIQYYNGEERAKGNILERFSAQQFPDLHSELNLSSLELGDSALYFCASSVATTESPTGELFFGEGSRLTVL.

Note on this clonotype: The junction shows a germline mismatch at one end, possibly a read error. The chain is built from TRBV7-8 and TRBJ1-3, with a weak D call TRBD1 (5 bases). Germline values: CDR1 SGHVS, CDR2 FQNEAQ. The CDR3 has 18 residues. The CDR3 DNA is TGTGTCAGCAGCTTAAGAAAAGTGGGGGGGTCGCGGGGAAACACCATATATTTT. Its protein is CVSSLRKVGGSRGNTIYF.

A note on this clonotype: The junction departs from germline at one end; a sequencing error may be responsible. The V and J genes are TRBV27 and TRBJ2-2; 8 nucleotides align to TRBD2. The CDR3 is 15 amino acids. Germline-derived CDR1 and CDR2 are MNHEY and SMNVEV (reference sequence). The CDR3 protein is CVSANSGENTGELFF. CDR3 bases: TGTGTCAGCGCGAATAGCGGGGAGAACACCGGGGAGCTGTTTTTT.

This clonotype came up a few times. The V call is TRBV19, the J call TRBJ1-2; TRBD1 matches 9 bases. The CDR3 is made up of 11 amino acids. J lost 5 bases, V lost 9 bases, and 1 base had no gene match. CDR1 is LNHDA, CDR2 SQIVND, per germline (reference sequence). This chain's CDR3 is CASDRGYGYTF. DNA of the CDR3: TGTGCCAGCGACAGGGGGTATGGCTACACCTTC.

This clonotype has ten or more counts. The chain couples TRBV7-3 to TRBJ1-1, with D perhaps matching TRBD1 (5 bases). Trimming stripped 4 bases from V and 5 bases from J, with 11 bases between. Germline V gene data show CDR1 as SGHTA and CDR2 as FQGTGA. The CDR3 spans 13 residues. The DNA for the CDR3 is TGTGCCAGCAGCTACGACCAGGGTACTGAAGCTTTCTTT. It specifies CASSYDQGTEAFF.

V usage is TRBV12-3 or TRBV12-4 and J usage is TRBJ1-2; D may be TRBD1 (6 bases). V was clipped by 6 bases and J by 3 bases, with 17 bases between them. The CDR3 length is 15 residues. The CDR3 DNA is TGTGCCAGCAGCAAAACCGTCGCAGGGGACTATGGCTACACCTTC. Its protein product is CASSKTVAGDYGYTF.

The chain couples TRBV6-5 to TRBJ2-3, with TRBD1 as a possible D gene (6 bases). The CDR3 length is 14 residues. Germline CDR1 and CDR2: MNHEY and SVGAGI. Trimming stripped 6 bases from V and 0 bases from J, with 10 bases between. As DNA, the CDR3 is TGTGCCAGCAGCGAGGGACACAGCACAGATACGCAGTATTTT. This translates into CASSEGHSTDTQYF.

This clonotype has only a few counts. CDR3 region: CASSQVGTPGGNYNEQFF. The CDR3 bases are TGCGCCAGCAGCCAAGTGGGGACCCCAGGGGGCAACTACAATGAGCAGTTCTTC. The rearrangement joins TRBV4-1 to TRBJ2-1; 8 nucleotides align to TRBD1. The CDR3 runs 18 residues. The trim removed 1 base at V and 3 bases at J, leaving 11 bases unmatched. CDR1 and CDR2 (germline): MGHRA, YSYEKL.

This sequence joins TRBV29-1 and TRBJ1-2; D gene unclear. The ends were cut back, 0 bases at V and 4 bases at J, with 6 bases in the middle. This CDR3 region has 12 residues. Germline V CDR1 and CDR2: SQVTM, ANQGSEA. CDR3 residues: CSVEDSSYGYTF. The CDR3 DNA sequence: TGCAGCGTTGAAGACAGCTCCTATGGCTACACCTTC.

The chain links TRBV19 to TRBJ2-5, with 12 bases matching TRBD2. Germline V lookup: CDR1 LNHDA, CDR2 SQIVND (reference sequence). Germline trimming cut 3 bases from V and 1 base from J; bases unmatched to any gene: 12. The CDR3 sequence is 19 residues long. CDR3 in DNA: TGTGCCAGTAGTATTAGACTAGCGGGGGCCACTCAGATCCAAGAGACCCAGTACTTC. It encodes CASSIRLAGATQIQETQYF.

Comments on this clonotype: This may stem from a read error, because a much larger clone lies one nucleotide away. The chain recombines TRBV7-6 with TRBJ1-4, with D hard to call. V was shortened by 5 bases and J by 8 bases, with 12 bases between the two germline ends. The germline CDR1 and CDR2 sequences are SGHVS and FNYEAQ. This CDR3 region has 13 residues. The CDR3 region is CASSTLRREKLFF. CDR3 bases: TGTGCCAGCAGCACACTACGTCGGGAAAAACTGTTTTTT.

The sample holds a few counts of this clonotype. The V gene is TRBV7-8, the J gene TRBJ2-7; the match to TRBD2 covers 8 bases. Germline V gives CDR1 SGHVS, CDR2 FQNEAQ. Germline trimming cut 5 bases from V and 0 bases from J; bases unmatched to any gene: 6. This CDR3 is built from 15 residues. Here the CDR3 DNA reads TGTGCCAGCAGCGTATACGGGGGGGACTCCTACGAGCAGTACGTC. Amino acid sequence: CASSVYGGDSYEQYV.

This chain connects TRBV9 to TRBJ2-5; 10 nucleotides agree with TRBD2. Trimming took 4 bases from V and 2 from J; bases not matched to a gene: 8. CDR3 length equals 16 residues. The germline V gene has CDR1 SGDLS and CDR2 YYNGEE. CDR3 bases: TGTGCCAGCAGCACTAGAGGTAGCGGGAGGCAAGAGACCCAGTACTTC. Encoded protein: CASSTRGSGRQETQYF.

This clonotype was recorded many times. The chain recombines TRBV7-8 with TRBJ1-4, with 7 bases lining up with TRBD1. This CDR3 has 15 amino acids. V shed 1 base, J shed 8 bases, and the junction held 7 bases outside the gene matches. Germline V gene lookup returns CDR1 SGHVS and CDR2 FQNEAQ. CDR3 in DNA: TGTGCCAGCAGCTTAGGGGCAGGGGGTGGCGAAAAACTGTTTTTT. Its protein is CASSLGAGGGEKLFF.